This T cell receptor (beta chain) was identified during a study of beta chain features in type 1 diabetes. General study findings and limits: Patients with type 1 diabetes showed fewer VDJ junction insertions and more deletions. All four CD4+ subsets of Type 1 diabetes patients contained TCRB CDR3s that were moderately but significantly shorter.

Donors underwent one heparinised blood draw, about 110 mL on average. Each sorted population was over 95% pure. The CDR3 runs 13 residues. V lost 0 bases and J 6 bases, leaving 9 bases between the germline ends. Germline CDR1 GTSNPN, CDR2 SVGIG (reference sequence). Investigators reverse transcribed all isolated RNA, so they sequenced expressed TCRB transcripts. Naive, central memory and regulatory T cell samples yielded around 3.5 million reads on average. Sequencing used immunoSEQ multiplex PCR; TCRdb keeps in-frame clones, though not all of them. Seen here are 640,000 or so clones, 13% observed once, and the top ten hold approximately 0.022%. Points on this clone: Its target is unknown.

The sequencing input was naive CD4+ T cells from blood. This chain uses TRBV30 with TRBJ1-5; the D is unclear. This clonotype was sampled from a man aged 18-30 years with type 1 diabetes. The DNA for the CDR3 is TGTGCCTGGAGTGTAAGTAAGACTCAGCCCCAGCATTTT. The encoded protein is CAWSVSKTQPQHF.